Listed here is a single TCR beta chain. The antigen is undetermined. The source of the sample is a study of cytomegalovirus exposure and HLA in healthy donors. For the study at large: In a later analysis, the 90 to 150 validation repertoires were reported to have used the same platform as the 600 to 700 first-cohort repertoires. Findings and caveats of the study: Within the 120 or so validation repertoires, first-cohort TCR clusters tended to co-occur, according to a later analysis.

Assay: immunoSEQ multiplex PCR; the TCRdb copy retains only in-frame clones and omits some. The sample lists about 200,000 clones; 88% were seen once. This TCR was sampled from a woman younger than 35 in good health and CMV-seronegative. Material for sequencing was PBMCs.

The CDR3 here is CASRDNWVNTEAFF. CDR3 nucleotides: TGTGCCAGCAGGGACAATTGGGTGAACACTGAAGCTTTCTTT. The chain links TRBV2 to TRBJ1-1; TRBD1 might be the D (5 bases). V gave up 6 bases and J gave up 0 bases, with 11 bases separating them. The CDR3 consists of 14 residues. Per the germline V gene, CDR1 is SNHLY and CDR2 is FYNNEI.